Here is one T cell receptor beta chain with its context. This clonotype has a handful of counts. The antigen it recognizes is unknown. Base qualities are missing; no much larger clone stands one base away. This sample stems from a study of T cells after yellow fever vaccination (dated by TCRdb to the late 2010s). The study in broad terms: Libraries from fractions with low cell numbers were prepared with the SMART-Seq v4 Ultra Low Input RNA kit. To follow T-cell clones before and after both primary and booster YFV17D yellow fever vaccination, bulk TCR alpha and beta repertoires underwent longitudinal sequencing. The cohort comprised two healthy male donors, one aged 18 to 29 and one aged 30 to 39 years. Blood was collected at multiple timepoints before and after primary and secondary immunization, and bulk PBMC replicates and cell subsets were isolated. The full study reports these points: Because abundant contaminating clonotypes from the bulk population could be contained in FACS-sorted repertoires, computational filtering was required. A small share of clonotypes was detected in both CD4 and CD8 compartments, with the overlap likely arising from convergent recombination. Compared with the primary T-cell response, the secondary T-cell response was faster but weaker, reaching its peak on day 5 rather than on day 15. Because only two donors were included in the study, the extent to which the findings can be generalized is limited. Most clones expanded after primary vaccination (96% of CD4 and approximately 90% of CD8) were re-detected after the booster, suggesting that broad memory maintenance occurred.

Explained via the paper, the treatment or condition label denotes: live attenuated yellow fever vaccine strain. At each blood-draw timepoint, two biological replicates of bulk PBMCs were obtained. PBMCs were isolated from peripheral blood using a standard Ficoll-Paque protocol. RNA was extracted with TriZol from bulk PBMCs, CD4 and CD8 fractions, and dextramer-positive and dextramer-negative fractions. TCR cDNA was synthesized by 5'RACE template switching, through which a universal primer site and unique molecular identifiers were introduced. Priming for cDNA synthesis came from both the TCR alpha and TCR beta constant segments. Library amplification used two PCR steps, and the second PCR step added sample barcodes and sequencing adapters. Sequencing of libraries was done on Illumina HiSeq 2500 (2x100 bp) or NovaSeq (2x150 bp). The paper's processing steps were these. Demultiplexing of reads and collapsing into UMI consensus sequences were performed with MIGEC, and V(D)J alignment was carried out with MiXCR. Vaccine-responding clonotypes were defined with edgeR using replicate PBMC samples, requiring FDR below 0.01 and a log2 fold change above 5 up to day 15. Each bulk clonotype was labeled CD4 or CD8 based on which sequenced repertoire, CD4 or CD8, contained the clonotype at higher abundance. TCRdb itself trimmed the public reads at Q25 with fastp, ran MiXCR and retained productive beta chains. Each CDR3 protein gets just one entry, which takes the most common genes and DNA from the rows behind it. The V and J calls follow TCRdb's processing rather than the paper's. Here the sample has under 600,000 distinct CDR3 sequences; 13% occur a single time. The ten largest clones add up to about an eighth of the sample.

The V end loses 6 bases and the J end loses 7 bases, and a stretch of 15 bases separates them. The germline V gene gives CDR1 as WSHSY and CDR2 as SAAADI. The CDR3 runs 13 residues from the cysteine to the phenylalanine. Of all the DNA, just the CDR3 is kept, 39 bases in frame from base 1. This receptor was obtained from a man younger than 45 who received the YFV17D yellow fever vaccine. The chain is assembled from TRBV10-2 and TRBJ1-2; TRBD1 is a weak D gene call, 6 bases matching. Sequences were derived from PBMCs, sampled on the day of the yellow fever booster vaccination. DNA sequence: TGCGCCAGCAGGGACGCTCTGGGGGCTGGCTACACCTTC. Its amino acids are CASRDALGAGYTF.